The TCR beta chain described here comes from a study of blood T cell repertoires in COVID-19. About the study: Samples of COVID-19 (acute and convalescent) were obtained from the United States, Italy and Spain. T cells, B-cell-depleted T cells, or PBMCs supplied cDNA or gDNA.

Original handling: How many nucleated cells were present was estimated from reference gene primer amplification. Here immunoSEQ multiplex PCR was the method, and the copy in TCRdb shows in-frame clones only, minus some. The V and J calls and clone size were taken over from that table, and D and trimming were inferred from the DNA. The sample lists about 150,000 clones, 84% occurring once. J was trimmed by 4 bases and V by 5 bases; bases with no gene match: 10. From germline, CDR1 is GTSNPN and CDR2 SVGIG (reference sequence). This CDR3 contains 15 residues. This TCR was recovered from a woman aged 45-60 years in a cohort sampled during active or convalescent COVID-19. The sample taken for sequencing was peripheral blood. The chain recombines TRBV30 with TRBJ2-2; TRBD2 agrees at 7 bases. For the CDR3, the DNA is TGTGCCTGGGGCGGGGGTCTTGTTGGCACCGGGGAGCTGTTTTTT. Its translation: CAWGGGLVGTGELFF.